These 18 T cell receptor beta chains were sequenced from one sample in a study of T-cell memory formation after mild COVID-19. TCRdb redid the calling of the 5' RACE reads with MiXCR, one entry per CDR3 protein. The sample shows 310,000 or so distinct CDR3 sequences, more than 15% of them seen only once. Sequenced: PBMCs or a T cell subset sorted from them (not recorded which). The origin of the receptors is a man between 18 and 29 years old who had mild COVID-19 (a few samples of this study predate the infection). Cell type and time point are not known.

There are many counts of this clonotype. The CDR3 DNA reads as TGCGCCAGCAGCTTGGGGGCAGGGTCTGGCTACACCTTC. Translated, it gives CASSLGAGSGYTF. The chain employs TRBV5-1 and TRBJ1-2, with D perhaps TRBD1 (5 bases). Trimming took off 0 bases at V and 7 bases at J, with 10 bases between the two ends. The CDR3 extends over 13 amino acids. Germline CDR1 SGHRS, CDR2 YFSETQ.

This clonotype was seen a handful of times. This chain connects TRBV14 to TRBJ2-1, with TRBD1 matching 8 bases. The junction had 7 bases not matched to a gene; V was cut back by 3 bases and J by 3 bases. CDR3 length equals 16 residues. Germline V CDR1 and CDR2: SGHDN, FVKESK. DNA of the CDR3: TGTGCCAGCAGCCAGACCCGGGACAGGTACTACAATGAGCAGTTCTTC. It encodes CASSQTRDRYYNEQFF. The full variable domain, in which reference TRBV14 and TRBJ2-1 provide the parts outside the CDR3, is EAGVTQFPSHSVIEKGQTVTLRCDPISGHDNLYWYRRVMGKEIKFLLHFVKESKQDESGMPNNRFLAERTGGTYSTLKVQPAELEDSGVYFCASSQTRDRYYNEQFFGPGTRLTVL.

This clonotype was observed a handful of times. The chain links TRBV7-3 to TRBJ1-1, with D possibly TRBD1 on 6 matching bases. Germline-derived CDR1 and CDR2 are SGHTA and FQGTGA. V lost 2 bases and J 4 bases, leaving 14 bases between the germline ends. This CDR3 contains 15 residues. The CDR3 spells CASSLASGVGTEAFF. The CDR3 region has the DNA TGTGCCAGCAGCTTAGCTTCAGGGGTGGGCACTGAAGCTTTCTTT.

This clonotype was counted a few times. This chain connects TRBV5-1 to TRBJ2-7; 11 nucleotides agree with TRBD2. The V and J ends lost 5 bases and 6 bases, in that order; junction bases with no gene match: 13. CDR1 and CDR2 (germline): SGHRS, YFSETQ. This CDR3 is built from 16 residues. CDR3 region: CASSPYSGGARAEQYF. As DNA, the CDR3 is TGCGCCAGCAGTCCATATAGCGGGGGGGCTCGTGCCGAGCAGTACTTC.

The chain uses TRBV5-1 and TRBJ2-3; 13 bases align to TRBD2. The CDR3 totals 17 residues. The V and J ends lost 4 bases and 1 base, in that order; junction bases with no gene match: 6. Per germline, CDR1 SGHRS and CDR2 YFSETQ. CDR3 residues: CASSPTGTSGGTDTQYF. DNA for the CDR3: TGCGCCAGCAGCCCAACCGGGACTAGCGGGGGCACAGATACGCAGTATTTT.

This clonotype was counted only a few times. The J gene is TRBJ2-1, the V gene TRBV6-5; 9 bases fit TRBD1. The CDR3 covers 14 residues. Trimming cost V 6 bases and J 7 bases; bases outside gene matches: 7. CDR1 and CDR2 (germline): MNHEY, SVGAGI. The CDR3 here is CASRTGTGMNEQFF. Written as DNA, the CDR3 is TGTGCCAGCAGGACCGGGACAGGGATGAATGAGCAGTTCTTC.

This clonotype came up a few times. This chain links TRBV6-2 or TRBV6-3 with TRBJ2-7; 11 nucleotides line up with TRBD2. Germline lookup yields CDR1 MNHEY and CDR2 SVGEGT. Germline trimming cut 4 bases from V and 3 bases from J; bases unmatched to any gene: 5. This CDR3 is 15 amino acids long. CDR3 protein: CASSSGLAGHYEQYV. In DNA form, the CDR3 reads TGTGCCAGCAGTTCCGGACTAGCGGGCCACTACGAGCAGTACGTC.

This sequence joins TRBV12-3 or TRBV12-4 and TRBJ2-3, with 12 nucleotides matching TRBD2. The CDR3 loop spans 15 amino acids. V was clipped by 7 bases and J by 2 bases; unmatched bases: 4. CDR3 DNA: TGTGCCAGCAAACTAGCGGGGGGCCTCACAGATACGCAGTATTTT. Its translation is CASKLAGGLTDTQYF.

The sample holds one count of this clonotype. This chain connects TRBV4-3 to TRBJ1-2; 7 nucleotides align to TRBD1. There are 15 residues in the CDR3. CDR1 is LGHNA, CDR2 YSLEER, per germline. V shed 3 bases and J 6 bases; nucleotides not matched to a gene: 10. The CDR3 DNA reads as TGCGCCAGCAGCCACCCAGGGGGTGGTCCCCATGGCTACACCTTC. Amino acids: CASSHPGGGPHGYTF.

Only a few counts were recorded for this clonotype. The genes are TRBV19 and TRBJ2-6; no definite D call. Germline CDR1 reads LNHDA; CDR2 reads SQIVND (reference sequence). CDR3 length: 15 amino acids. V was cut by 9 bases and J by 0 bases, with 12 bases left in between. DNA of the CDR3: TGTGCCAGCCGCGCTCAGAGCTCTGGGGCCAACGTCCTGACTTTC. It translates to CASRAQSSGANVLTF.

The chain couples TRBV2 to TRBJ2-5, with a weak D call TRBD2 (6 bases). Germline V CDR1 and CDR2: SNHLY, FYNNEI. The CDR3 is 12 amino acids. The V end lost 7 bases, the J end lost 5 bases, and 11 bases lay between the germline ends. CDR3 region: CASTGDGETQYF. The CDR3 bases are TGTGCCAGCACGGGGGATGGCGAGACCCAGTACTTC. Using reference TRBV2 and TRBJ2-5 for the parts outside the CDR3, the full variable domain is EPEVTQTPSHQVTQMGQEVILRCVPISNHLYFYWYRQILGQKVEFLVSFYNNEISEKSEIFDDQFSVERPDGSNFTLKIRSTKLEDSAMYFCASTGDGETQYFGPGTRLLVL.

This clonotype was picked up a small number of times. The rearrangement links TRBV11-3 to TRBJ2-1; either TRBD1 or TRBD2 may fit D (6 bases each). Germline values: CDR1 SGHNT, CDR2 YENEEA. The ends were cut back, 1 base at V and 10 bases at J, with 20 bases in the middle. CDR3 length: 16 amino acids. CDR3 sequence reads: CASSLGEGGTGNEQFF. CDR3 nucleotide sequence: TGTGCCAGCAGCTTAGGCGAGGGGGGTACGGGGAACGAGCAGTTCTTC.

The sample holds a few counts of this clonotype. V gene TRBV10-3 combines with J gene TRBJ2-5; the D gene is possibly TRBD2 (6 bases). This CDR3 is 14 amino acids long. Germline values: CDR1 ENHRY, CDR2 SYGVKD. Trimming removed 0 bases at V and 4 bases at J, with 9 bases between. This CDR3 is CAISESGGVETQYF. In DNA, the CDR3 is TGTGCCATCAGTGAGTCTGGCGGGGTAGAGACCCAGTACTTC.

There are many counts of this clonotype. The V and J genes are TRBV4-3 and TRBJ1-2, with TRBD1 matching 9 bases. Trimming at V came to 0 bases and at J to 5 bases, leaving 7 bases not matched to a gene. CDR3 length equals 16 residues. Looked up from germline, CDR1 is LGHNA and CDR2 is YSLEER. CDR3 nucleotide sequence: TGCGCCAGCAGCCAAGACCCGGGACAGGGAATTTATGGCTACACCTTC. This gives the protein CASSQDPGQGIYGYTF.

The chain couples TRBV3-1 to TRBJ2-1; the D gene is possibly TRBD1 (6 bases). This CDR3 contains 11 residues. V lost 7 bases and J lost 9, with 10 bases in between. Per the germline V gene, CDR1 is LGHDT and CDR2 is YNNKEL (reference sequence). The CDR3 loop reads CASTTGTEQFF. The DNA of the CDR3 is TGTGCCAGCACCACAGGGACTGAGCAGTTCTTC.

This clonotype turned up a few times. The CDR3 region is CASSLDLSRETQYF. The DNA of the CDR3 is TGTGCCAGCAGCTTAGATCTTAGTCGAGAGACCCAGTACTTC. The chain couples TRBV11-2 to TRBJ2-5, with D unclear. This CDR3 comprises 14 residues. Germline loops: CDR1 SGHAT, CDR2 FQNNGV. Trimming stripped 0 bases from V and 4 bases from J, with 9 bases between.

Many counts were recorded for this clonotype. The V and J genes are TRBV11-2 and TRBJ2-5, with a weak D call TRBD1 (6 bases). Germline V CDR1 and CDR2: SGHAT, FQNNGV. Trimming removed 5 bases at V and 2 bases at J, with 9 bases between. The CDR3 spans 13 residues. CDR3: CASSRGFQETQYF. In DNA form, the CDR3 reads TGTGCCAGCAGCAGGGGGTTTCAAGAGACCCAGTACTTC.

This clonotype was counted a few times. This chain joins TRBV4-3 and TRBJ2-7, with TRBD1 identical over 7 bases. This CDR3 comprises 15 residues. Per the germline V gene, CDR1 is LGHNA and CDR2 is YSLEER. V was clipped by 2 bases and J by 1 base; unmatched bases: 5. CDR3 bases: TGCGCCAGCAGCCAAATGACAGGGCTATCCTACGAGCAGTACTTC. Translated: CASSQMTGLSYEQYF.